This T cell receptor (beta chain) was retrieved from a study of shared clonotypes between healthy human individuals. The sorted-subset replicate PCRs were given about 200 ng DNA, which is about 29,000 T cell genomes. Repertoires were generated with immunoSEQ multiplex PCR, while TCRdb's copy carries only in-frame clones and drops some. There are about 2.3 million clones in the sample; roughly 92% occur only once, and about 0.36% lies in the top ten. This CDR3 is built from 14 residues. V was cut by 6 bases and J by 2 bases, with 12 bases left in between. The germline V gene has CDR1 KGHSH and CDR2 LQKENI.

This clonotype was obtained from a man younger than 30 in good health. Some clones in this sample may be carry-over from other donors' samples. The chain has TRBV18 and TRBJ2-3; D tentatively reads TRBD1 or TRBD2 (6 bases each). Material: naive CD4+ T cells from PBMCs. Subset specified: CD45RA+ positively selected. The CDR3 protein is CASSRGTTTDTQYF. Written as DNA, the CDR3 is TGTGCCAGCTCCCGCGGGACAACCACAGATACGCAGTATTTT. The full variable domain, with the rest looked up from reference TRBV18 and TRBJ2-3, is NAGVMQNPRHLVRRRGQEARLRCSPMKGHSHVYWYRQLPEEGLKFMVYLQKENIIDESGMPKERFSAEFPKEGPSILRIQQVVRGDSAAYFCASSRGTTTDTQYFGPGTRLTVL.